This entry lists 17 T cell receptor beta chains sequenced from one sample in a study of PD-1 blockade in classical Hodgkin lymphoma (TCRdb year 2020). This specimen's time point label, per the study, means: cycle 4 day 1 (C4D1), after five to seven weeks of nivolumab. All trial patients had relapsed after autologous stem cell transplantation, with cohorts A, B and C differing in prior brentuximab vedotin exposure. The method behind the library was the immunoSEQ multiplex PCR assay. TCRdb holds this immuneACCESS table with in-frame rearrangements only. Some clones are missing; in checked studies, unresolved V genes explain under half, and the rest has no known cause. The sample table contains about 50,000 clones; only one count was recorded for about 80% of them. The ten biggest clones cover approximately 12% of the sample. Sequencing used peripheral blood mononuclear cells (PBMCs), obtained before the fourth cycle of nivolumab. The receptors derive from a human donor with classical Hodgkin lymphoma.

The chain uses TRBV4-1 and TRBJ1-5, with D hard to call. The V and J ends lost 1 base and 3 bases respectively, with 10 bases between them. Per the germline V gene, CDR1 is MGHRA and CDR2 is YSYEKL. This CDR3 has 15 residues. The CDR3 is CASSQVIGLNQPQHF. CDR3 nucleotides: TGCGCCAGCAGCCAAGTCATTGGGCTCAATCAGCCCCAGCATTTT.

V gene TRBV7-9 combines with J gene TRBJ2-7; perhaps TRBD1 as D (5 bases). CDR1 is SEHNR, CDR2 FQNEAQ, per germline (reference sequence). Trimming cost V 5 bases and J 0 bases, with 14 bases left between them. The CDR3 runs to 15 residues. CDR3 loop: CASSPRRVSSYEQYF. In DNA form, the CDR3 reads TGTGCCAGCAGCCCCCGCAGGGTGAGCTCCTACGAGCAGTACTTC.

The chain combines TRBV21-1 with TRBJ2-5. TRBV21-1 is a pseudogene locus. This CDR3 region has 13 residues. The CDR3 region is CASSPEGQETQYF. The CDR3, as DNA: TGTGCCAGCAGCCCCGAGGGGCAAGAGACCCAGTACTTC.

The gene calls are TRBV18 and TRBJ2-7; tentatively, D is TRBD2 (6 bases). From germline, CDR1 is KGHSH and CDR2 LQKENI. V was pared by 1 base and J by 8 bases, with 12 bases between. CDR3 length: 13 amino acids. CDR3 bases: TGTGCCAGCTCACCACGGGACTCTCACCAGCAGTACTTC. This translates into CASSPRDSHQQYF.

The chain combines TRBV11-3 with TRBJ1-2, with D possibly being TRBD1 (5 bases). Per the germline V gene, CDR1 is SGHNT and CDR2 is YENEEA. This CDR3 has 15 amino acids. Trimming left V 5 bases short and J 2 bases short, with 15 bases between. The chain's CDR3 is CASSPQRGDNYGYTF. The CDR3 DNA follows: TGTGCCAGCAGCCCCCAGCGGGGCGACAACTATGGCTACACCTTC. Supplemented by reference TRBV11-3 and TRBJ1-2, the full variable domain reads EAGVVQSPRYKIIEKKQPVAFWCNPISGHNTLYWYLQNLGQGPELLIRYENEEAVDDSQLPKDRFSAERLKGVDSTLKIQPAELGDSAVYLCASSPQRGDNYGYTFGSGTRLTVV.

The V call is TRBV28, the J call TRBJ2-7; 9 bases are a match to TRBD1. J was trimmed by 6 bases and V by 6 bases; bases with no gene match: 9. Germline CDR1 and CDR2: MDHEN and SYDVKM. The CDR3 sequence is 14 residues long. The CDR3 DNA sequence: TGTGCCAGCAGGGACATCCGGGACAGGGTCGAGCAGTACTTC. Its protein product is CASRDIRDRVEQYF.

V usage is TRBV6-1 and J usage is TRBJ2-7; TRBD2 is a possible D gene (7 bases). There are 12 residues in the CDR3. The V gene lost 3 bases and the J gene lost 6 bases, with 9 bases spanning the gap. CDR1 is MNHNS and CDR2 is SASEGT in the germline V gene. For the CDR3, the DNA is TGTGCCAGCAGTGAGGGGGGGCGCGAGCAGTACTTC. It specifies CASSEGGREQYF.

The chain joins TRBV9 to TRBJ2-5; TRBD2 aligns across 11 bases. The J call is doubtful: the DNA matches TRBJ2-7 better. Germline V gene data show CDR1 as SGDLS and CDR2 as YYNGEE. The CDR3 covers 15 residues. CDR3 nucleotide sequence: TGTGCCAGCAGCGTGGGACTAGCGGCGACCGACGAGCAGTACTTC. Protein sequence: CASSVGLAATDEQYF.

The V call is TRBV5-4, the J call TRBJ2-7; 11 bases match TRBD2. The CDR3 has 16 residues. Germline CDR1 SGHNT, CDR2 YYREEE (reference sequence). The junction had 5 bases not matched to a gene; V was cut back by 0 bases and J by 3 bases. The CDR3 bases are TGTGCCAGCAGCTTGGGGCTAGCGGGAGGTCGCTACGAGCAGTACTTC. As protein: CASSLGLAGGRYEQYF.

V gene TRBV5-5 combines with J gene TRBJ1-5; perhaps TRBD1 as D (5 bases). Germline lookup yields CDR1 SGHKS and CDR2 YYEKEE (reference sequence). The CDR3 contains 15 residues. Trimming cost V 0 bases and J 4 bases, with 11 bases left between them. The CDR3 is CASSLVDSPNQPQHF. CDR3 coding DNA: TGTGCCAGCAGCTTGGTCGACAGTCCAAATCAGCCCCAGCATTTT.

As DNA, the CDR3 is TGTGCCAGCAGCTTACCGGGGAGCGGTTACGAGCAGTACTTC. It codes for CASSLPGSGYEQYF. The rearrangement links TRBV7-3 to TRBJ2-7, with D perhaps matching TRBD2 (5 bases). Trimming pared 2 bases from V and 4 bases from J, leaving 12 bases between. This CDR3 comprises 14 residues. Germline V gives CDR1 SGHTA, CDR2 FQGTGA.

The CDR3 bases are TGTGCCAGCAGTTTTCCGGACAGCTCCGAGCACGAGCAGTACTTC. This translates into CASSFPDSSEHEQYF. The rearrangement uses TRBV28 and TRBJ2-7, with D possibly being TRBD1 (6 bases). V dropped 3 bases and J dropped 5 bases, with 17 bases sitting between them. The CDR3 extends over 15 amino acids. Germline V CDR1 and CDR2: MDHEN, SYDVKM.

This chain joins TRBV5-1 and TRBJ1-4; the D gene is possibly TRBD1 (6 bases). Between the trimmed V and J ends, which lost 0 bases and 8 bases, there was a span of 14 bases. The CDR3 totals 15 residues. CDR1 SGHRS and CDR2 YFSETQ come from the germline V gene. DNA of the CDR3: TGCGCCAGCAGCTTGGATGGGGGGCGGGTGGAAAAACTGTTTTTT. Protein product: CASSLDGGRVEKLFF.

The chain couples TRBV19 to TRBJ2-6; 7 positions agree with TRBD1. The CDR3 is made up of 18 amino acids. V lost 7 bases, J lost 0 bases, and 12 bases stayed unmatched. Germline lookup yields CDR1 LNHDA and CDR2 SQIVND (reference sequence). The CDR3 DNA sequence: TGTGCCAGTACCCCGGGACAGCTGGACTCCTCTGGGGCCAACGTCCTGACTTTC. Translated, it gives CASTPGQLDSSGANVLTF.

The chain is built from TRBV19 and TRBJ2-1; 12 nucleotides match TRBD2. This CDR3 is 15 amino acids long. CDR1 and CDR2 from the germline V gene are LNHDA and SQIVND (reference sequence). V dropped 7 bases and J dropped 5; count of bases not matched to a gene: 6. CDR3 nucleotides: TGTGCCAGTATGGGACTAGCGGGTGGTGACAATGAGCAGTTCTTC. Protein sequence: CASMGLAGGDNEQFF.

The genes are TRBV7-2 and TRBJ2-1; TRBD2 matches at 13 bases. Germline-derived CDR1 and CDR2 are SGHTA and FQGNSA. The ends lost 5 bases at V and 5 bases at J; junction bases unmatched: 12. CDR3 length equals 18 residues. The CDR3 protein is CASSPDPGLAGPHNEQFF. The CDR3 coding sequence is TGTGCCAGCAGCCCCGATCCGGGACTAGCGGGACCCCACAATGAGCAGTTCTTC.

This clone has just a few counts. The V and J genes are TRBV10-1 and TRBJ2-2; 15 nucleotides line up with TRBD2. The CDR3 is 16 amino acids. The germline V gene has CDR1 WNHNN and CDR2 SYGVQD (reference sequence). V gave up 2 bases and J gave up 6 bases; unmatched junction bases: 1. The CDR3 coding sequence is TGCGCCAGCAGTGAGGGACTAGCGGGAGGGGCCGGGGAGCTGTTTTTT. Protein: CASSEGLAGGAGELFF.